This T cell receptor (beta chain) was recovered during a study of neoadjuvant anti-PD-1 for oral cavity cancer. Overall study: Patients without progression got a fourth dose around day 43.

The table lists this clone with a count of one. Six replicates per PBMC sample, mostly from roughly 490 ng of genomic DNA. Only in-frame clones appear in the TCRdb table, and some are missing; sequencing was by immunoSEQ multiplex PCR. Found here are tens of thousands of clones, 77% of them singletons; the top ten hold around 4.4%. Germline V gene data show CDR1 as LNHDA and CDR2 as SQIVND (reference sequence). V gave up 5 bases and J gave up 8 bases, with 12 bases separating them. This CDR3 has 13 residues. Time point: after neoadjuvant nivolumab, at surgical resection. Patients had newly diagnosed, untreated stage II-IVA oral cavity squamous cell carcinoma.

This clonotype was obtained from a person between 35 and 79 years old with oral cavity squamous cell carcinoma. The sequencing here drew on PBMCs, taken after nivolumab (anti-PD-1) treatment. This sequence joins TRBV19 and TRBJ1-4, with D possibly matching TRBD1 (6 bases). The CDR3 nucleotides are TGTGCCAGTAGTCTCACAGGACAGGAAAAACTGTTTTTT. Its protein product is CASSLTGQEKLFF.